One and the same sample provided the 8 T cell receptor beta chains below, sequenced in a study of blood T cell repertoires in COVID-19. Measured with immunoSEQ multiplex PCR; TCRdb has only the in-frame clones, and not every one. The sample includes tens of thousands of clones, 82% of them seen just once. The source material was peripheral blood. The receptors were gathered from a human donor in a cohort sampled during active COVID-19.

This clone was observed a single time. The genes are TRBV10-3 and TRBJ1-2; 7 nucleotides line up with TRBD1. CDR1 and CDR2 (germline): ENHRY, SYGVKD. V was pared by 3 bases and J by 2 bases, with 12 bases of the junction left unmatched. The CDR3 runs to 17 residues. Here the CDR3 reads CAISDPFWTGDNYGYTF. In nucleotides, the CDR3 is TGTGCCATCAGTGACCCCTTTTGGACAGGCGACAACTATGGCTACACCTTC.

J is TRBJ2-6 and V is TRBV7-2, with D tentatively TRBD1 (5 bases). CDR3 length equals 15 residues. The germline V gene has CDR1 SGHTA and CDR2 FQGNSA. The germline V and J ends were trimmed by 2 bases and 4 bases, with 9 bases remaining between them. CDR3 DNA: TGTGCCAGCAGCTTAACACAGGCCGGGGCCAACGTCCTGACTTTC. Amino acid sequence: CASSLTQAGANVLTF.

This chain joins TRBV25-1 and TRBJ1-1; 7 nucleotides match TRBD1. CDR1 MGHDK and CDR2 SYGVNS come from the germline V gene. Unmatched junction bases numbered 7, after V lost 7 bases and J lost 2 bases. This CDR3 is 14 amino acids long. The CDR3 DNA sequence: TGTGCCAGCAATTCCGGGACAGAAAACACTGAAGCTTTCTTT. It yields the protein CASNSGTENTEAFF.

The V call is TRBV2, the J call TRBJ1-2; TRBD1 agrees at 7 bases. V shed 8 bases, J shed 3 bases, and the junction held 6 bases outside the gene matches. The CDR3 is 13 amino acids. Germline-derived CDR1 and CDR2 are SNHLY and FYNNEI. The CDR3: CASLRQGDYGYTF. The DNA for the CDR3 is TGTGCCAGCCTCCGGCAGGGGGACTATGGCTACACCTTC.

This chain joins TRBV12-2 and TRBJ1-6; no DNA check was done on the table's D call, TRBD1. TRBV12-2 is reported as a pseudogene. This CDR3 has 20 residues. CDR3 DNA: TGTGCAAGTCGCTTAGCGGGACCGGGACAGGGGTTAATTGGGAATTCACCCCTCCACTTT. Protein: CASRLAGPGQGLIGNSPLHF.

Only one count was recorded for this clone. This sequence joins TRBV19 and TRBJ1-1; unclear D gene. The CDR3 runs to 13 residues. CDR1 is LNHDA, CDR2 SQIVND, per germline (reference sequence). Trimming cost V 4 bases and J 4 bases, with 10 bases left between them. The CDR3 DNA follows: TGTGCCAGTAGTACGCAGGTGACCACTGAAGCTTTCTTT. Protein product: CASSTQVTTEAFF.

The V and J genes are TRBV9 and TRBJ1-4; the D is unclear. V was shortened by 0 bases and J by 7 bases, with 13 bases between the two germline ends. CDR1 and CDR2 from the germline V gene are SGDLS and YYNGEE. CDR3 length: 15 residues. The CDR3 here is CASSVGSVTGEKLFF. DNA for the CDR3: TGTGCCAGCAGCGTAGGGTCCGTGACTGGTGAAAAACTGTTTTTT.

This chain joins TRBV19 and TRBJ1-1, with D tentatively TRBD1 (5 bases). Germline V gives CDR1 LNHDA, CDR2 SQIVND (reference sequence). The V and J ends lost 3 bases and 7 bases respectively, with 12 bases between them. This CDR3 contains 13 residues. Here the CDR3 DNA reads TGTGCCAGTAGTATTGCAGGGAAGGATGAAGCTTTCTTT. Translating it yields CASSIAGKDEAFF.